This section outlines one T cell receptor (beta chain) sequence together with its context. Its antigen is currently unknown. Trimming shortened V by 3 bases and J by 5 bases, and 16 bases separated the two germline ends. The germline V gene has CDR1 SGHTA and CDR2 FQGNSA. The CDR3 sequence is 15 residues long. The data are from a study of T cell repertoires in cytomegalovirus infection. At the level of the study: Public TCR beta signatures were indicative of both CMV infection and a matching HLA type. General study results and limits: The cumulative frequency of public TCR beta families identified carriers of CMV plus the relevant HLA.

TCRdb fed the reads into MiXCR, producing one record per CDR3 protein. Of 380,000 or so distinct CDR3 sequences in the sample, roughly 34% were seen once. The sequences come from cultured PBMCs, collected from culture after CMV antigen stimulation. This clonotype was sampled from a human donor in good health (CMV status not recorded). Some clones in this sample may be carry-over from other donors' samples. The chain has TRBV7-2 and TRBJ2-5; no clear D. The CDR3 loop reads CASSFRSLVSETQYF. The DNA of the CDR3 is TGTGCCAGCAGCTTTAGAAGTCTCGTTTCGGAGACCCAGTACTTC.